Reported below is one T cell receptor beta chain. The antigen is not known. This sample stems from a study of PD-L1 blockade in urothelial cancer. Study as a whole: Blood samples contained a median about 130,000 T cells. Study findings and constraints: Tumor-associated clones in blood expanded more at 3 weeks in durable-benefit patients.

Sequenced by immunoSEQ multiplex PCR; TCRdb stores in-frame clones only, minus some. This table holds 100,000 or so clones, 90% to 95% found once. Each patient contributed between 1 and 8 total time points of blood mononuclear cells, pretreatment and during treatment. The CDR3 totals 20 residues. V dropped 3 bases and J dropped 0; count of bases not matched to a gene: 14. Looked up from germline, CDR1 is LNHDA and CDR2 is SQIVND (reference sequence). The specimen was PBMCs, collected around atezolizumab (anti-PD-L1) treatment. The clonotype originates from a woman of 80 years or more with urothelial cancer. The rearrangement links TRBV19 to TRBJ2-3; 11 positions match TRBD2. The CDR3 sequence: CASSIGLAGGRLTSTDTQYF. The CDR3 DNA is TGTGCCAGTAGTATCGGTTTAGCGGGAGGGCGGCTAACTAGCACAGATACGCAGTATTTT.